Listed below are T cell receptor beta chains from one sample, sequenced in a study of CD8+CD57+ T cells in acquired aplastic anemia. Each CDR3 protein is one row after TCRdb ran MiXCR on the reads. The top ten clones hold roughly 0.89% of a sample with hundreds of thousands of distinct CDR3 sequences, around 30% of them seen once. The sequencing sample was made of sorted CD4+, CD8+, or CD8+CD57+ T cells (not recorded which) from PBMCs. The receptor set was obtained from a human donor with aplastic anemia. CDR3s include the opening cysteine and the closing phenylalanine or tryptophan. A D gene is named only where the DNA matches it firmly. Size values are once, few and many counts, or a class for expanded clones, and some rows have none.

-	TRBV29-1	TRBJ1-1	11	-	TGCAGCGCCCTTTTTGTAACTGAAGCTTTCTTT	CSALFVTEAFF
TRBD1	TRBV4-3	TRBJ1-2	15	many	TGCGCCAGCAGCCAACGCCGGACAGGGGACTATGGCTACACCTTC	CASSQRRTGDYGYTF
TRBD1	TRBV29-1	TRBJ1-1	13	-	TGCAGCGTTTCGGGACAGGGGAACACTGAAGCTTTCTTT	CSVSGQGNTEAFF
-	TRBV20-1	TRBJ2-1	16	few	TGCAGTGCTAGAGCCGGGACTCAAACCCGCATCAATGAGCAGTTCTTC	CSARAGTQTRINEQFF
-	TRBV12-3/TRBV12-4	TRBJ1-1	14	few	TGTGCCAGCAGTTGGTCCAGGCCGAACACTGAAGCTTTCTTT	CASSWSRPNTEAFF
TRBD2	TRBV11-1	TRBJ2-1	16	-	TGTGCCAGCAGCTTAGCCCTAGCGGGGCAGGGCAATGAGCAGTTCTTC	CASSLALAGQGNEQFF
TRBD2	TRBV2	TRBJ2-5	16	-	TGTGCCGGGAAACCGGGACTAGCGGGAGGCCAAGAGACCCAGTACTTC	CAGKPGLAGGQETQYF
-	TRBV6-5	TRBJ1-5	17	-	TGTGCCAGCAGTCACACCCTTTTTAGGGTTAGCAATCAGCCCCAGCATTTT	CASSHTLFRVSNQPQHF
-	TRBV5-1	TRBJ1-3	15	-	TGCGCCAGCAGCTTGGAAGACAGCCGGGGAAACACCATATATTTT	CASSLEDSRGNTIYF
TRBD2	TRBV2	TRBJ2-1	14	-	TGTGCCAGCGCAAAACTAGCGGGTTACAATGAGCAGTTCTTC	CASAKLAGYNEQFF
TRBD1	TRBV6-1	TRBJ2-7	15	-	TGTGCCAGCAGCCTCACGACGGACAGGGTCCACGAGCAGTACTTC	CASSLTTDRVHEQYF
TRBD1	TRBV6-5	TRBJ1-6	16	many	TGTGCCAGCAGTTACTCGATCCGACAGGGGAATTCACCCCTCCACTTT	CASSYSIRQGNSPLHF
TRBD2	TRBV19	TRBJ2-1	15	-	TGTGCCAGTAGAATGTCGGGAGGCTTCAACAATGAGCAGTTCTTC	CASRMSGGFNNEQFF
-	TRBV7-2	TRBJ1-5	13	few	TGTGCCAGCAGCTTTAAAGAGCTCTCGACCCAGCATTTT	CASSFKELSTQHF
-	TRBV27	TRBJ2-1	14	-	TGTGCCACCAGTCTTCGGGGCAAAAACAATGAGCAGTTCTTC	CATSLRGKNNEQFF
-	TRBV7-3	TRBJ2-3	16	few	TGTGCCAGCAGCTTAGAGGGAGCGCCGAGCACAGATACGCAGTATTTT	CASSLEGAPSTDTQYF
-	TRBV19	TRBJ2-7	14	-	TGTGCCAGTAGCCATAACACCAGGGACAATGAGCAGTACTTC	CASSHNTRDNEQYF
-	TRBV7-9	TRBJ1-1	13	many	TGTGCCAGCAGCGGAGATGCGAACACTGAAGCTTTCTTT	CASSGDANTEAFF
-	TRBV29-1	TRBJ1-4	14	-	TGCAGCGCCGGGGAGGGTTTGGCTAATGAAAAACTGTTTTTT	CSAGEGLANEKLFF
-	TRBV10-2	TRBJ1-6	16	-	TGTGCCAGCAGTGAAGGTCAAGGGGCGCATAATTCACCCCTCCACTTT	CASSEGQGAHNSPLHF
-	TRBV7-9	TRBJ1-1	15	many	TGTGCCAGCAGCTTATATCGACAGGAGAACACTGAAGCTTTCTTT	CASSLYRQENTEAFF
-	TRBV6-1	TRBJ1-6	13	few	TGTGCCAGCAGTGAACGCGAGGGTTCACCCCTCCACTTT	CASSEREGSPLHF
TRBD1	TRBV7-9	TRBJ1-3	15	many	TGTGCCAGCAGCCCCCGGGACAGGATCGACAGCACCATATATTTT	CASSPRDRIDSTIYF
-	TRBV29-1	TRBJ2-5	12	many	TGCAGCGTTGGAGCGGGCCAAGAGACCCAGTACTTC	CSVGAGQETQYF
-	TRBV9	TRBJ2-5	14	-	TGTGCCAGCAGCGTAGGCGTCCAACAAGAGACCCAGTACTTC	CASSVGVQQETQYF
-	TRBV20-1	TRBJ2-2	12	-	TGCAGTGCTCCCCTCAACACCGGGGAGCTGTTTTTT	CSAPLNTGELFF
TRBD2	TRBV19	TRBJ2-3	14	few	TGTGCCAGTAGTATGGGCGGGAGGAGAGATACGCAGTATTTT	CASSMGGRRDTQYF
-	TRBV19	TRBJ2-3	17	many	TGTGCCAGTAGTAGCGGGGCCCAGCGGGTCACCACAGATACGCAGTATTTT	CASSSGAQRVTTDTQYF
-	TRBV29-1	TRBJ2-7	13	few	TGCAGCGCCTCTACAGGGAAGAGTTACGAGCAGTACTTC	CSASTGKSYEQYF
TRBD2	TRBV6-1	TRBJ2-7	16	-	TGTGCCAGCAGTGGGACTAGCGGGAGGGGTCGGCGGGAGCAGTACTTC	CASSGTSGRGRREQYF
TRBD1	TRBV29-1	TRBJ2-5	14	many	TGCAGCGTCGGGATACAGGGGGTTGGGGAGACCCAGTACTTC	CSVGIQGVGETQYF
TRBD1	TRBV19	TRBJ1-4	14	-	TGTGCCAGTAGTTTAGGGACAGGGAATGAAAGACTGTTTTTT	CASSLGTGNERLFF
-	TRBV6-1	TRBJ1-6	16	few	TGTGCCAGCACCATCTCGGGAATGGGGACGACTTCACCCCTCCACTTT	CASTISGMGTTSPLHF
TRBD1	TRBV9	TRBJ2-1	16	few	TGTGCCAGCAGCGCAGCCGGGACAGCTACCTACAATGAGCAGTTCTTC	CASSAAGTATYNEQFF
TRBD2	TRBV19	TRBJ2-1	15	many	TGTGCCAGTAGCGGATATAGCGGGAGTGGGAATGAGCAGTTCTTC	CASSGYSGSGNEQFF
-	TRBV7-9	TRBJ1-1	12	many	TGTGCCAGCAGCTCTAGCAACACTGAAGCTTTCTTT	CASSSSNTEAFF
TRBD1	TRBV15	TRBJ1-6	16	few	TGTGCCACCAGCAGTGTACAGGGGTTCGGTAATTCACCCCTCCACTTT	CATSSVQGFGNSPLHF
TRBD1	TRBV10-1	TRBJ2-7	16	once	TGCGCCAGCAGTGCGGTAATTTTCGGGACAGGGGACGAGCAGTACTTC	CASSAVIFGTGDEQYF
TRBD1	TRBV11-1	TRBJ1-5	18	-	TGTGCCAGCAGCTTAGCGCTGGGGGACAGGAGCTTCAATCAGCCCCAGCATTTT	CASSLALGDRSFNQPQHF
-	TRBV11-2	TRBJ2-7	19	many	TGTGCCAGCAGCCCAAGGGCAGGGACCGAACGTGCTTTGTTACGCGAGCAGTACTTC	CASSPRAGTERALLREQYF
-	TRBV4-3	TRBJ1-2	13	many	TGCGCCAGCAGCCAAGAAGCGGGATATGGCTACACCTTC	CASSQEAGYGYTF
-	TRBV5-1	TRBJ1-4	14	few	TGCGCCAGCAGCACAACAGGACCGAATGAAAAACTGTTTTTT	CASSTTGPNEKLFF
-	TRBV5-4	TRBJ2-7	13	-	TGTGCCAGCAGCTTGACTAACTCCTACGAGCAGTACTTC	CASSLTNSYEQYF
-	TRBV24-1	TRBJ2-7	10	-	TGTGCCACCTCTACCTACGAGCAGTACTTC	CATSTYEQYF
TRBD2	TRBV20-1	TRBJ2-5	15	-	TGCAGTGCTCCGAAAAGTGGACTAGCAGGGGAGACCCAGTACTTC	CSAPKSGLAGETQYF
TRBD1	TRBV2	TRBJ2-7	15	-	TGTGCCAGCAGTGTTGCCGGGACAGGGTTGGACGAGCAGTACTTC	CASSVAGTGLDEQYF
-	TRBV5-4	TRBJ2-5	12	-	TGTGCCAGCAACCCAAGCGGGGAGACCCAGTACTTC	CASNPSGETQYF
TRBD1	TRBV19	TRBJ1-2	14	-	TGTGCCAGTAGTAAGACAGGGGATTACTATGGCTACACCTTC	CASSKTGDYYGYTF
TRBD1	TRBV10-3	TRBJ2-1	16	few	TGTGCCATCAGAGCAAACCCGGGACAGGGGAACAATGAGCAGTTCTTC	CAIRANPGQGNNEQFF
TRBD1	TRBV19	TRBJ1-2	10	-	TGTGCCACCAAGGACAGGGGGCACACCTTC	CATKDRGHTF
-	TRBV5-8	TRBJ1-3	14	-	TGTGCCAGCAGCTCGCCAGTCTCTGGAAACACCATATATTTT	CASSSPVSGNTIYF
TRBD1	TRBV24-1	TRBJ2-7	15	few	TGTGCCACCAGTGACGCCCGGGACAGGGGCGACGAGCAGTACTTC	CATSDARDRGDEQYF
TRBD2	TRBV20-1	TRBJ2-3	14	many	TGCAGTGCTAGTCGGGCTGGCGCGGGAGAATCGCAGTATTTT	CSASRAGAGESQYF
TRBD1	TRBV2	TRBJ1-3	14	many	TGTGCCAGCAGTGAGGGGGGACAGGGAAACACCATATATTTT	CASSEGGQGNTIYF